Each of the 2 T cell receptor beta chains below was sequenced from the same sample in a study of identical twins. TCRdb reanalysed the 5' RACE reads using MiXCR and keeps one entry per CDR3 protein. The sample consists of fewer than 350,000 distinct CDR3 sequences, about 8.1% of them appearing once. The data also belong to a second study, concerning yellow fever vaccine responses in identical twins.

Sample: memory (CD45RO+) T cells sorted from blood. Receptors originate from a woman aged 18-29 years in good health.

This clonotype has ten or more counts. The gene calls are TRBV28 and TRBJ1-1, with 9 bases lining up with TRBD1. Germline V lookup: CDR1 MDHEN, CDR2 SYDVKM. V was clipped by 10 bases and J by 5 bases; unmatched bases: 14. This CDR3 contains 15 residues. The chain's CDR3 is CATLDRGRRGTEAFF. CDR3 DNA sequence: TGTGCCACCCTGGACAGGGGACGCCGCGGGACTGAAGCTTTCTTT.

This clonotype was recorded many times. The chain links TRBV11-1 to TRBJ2-5; D unresolved. The CDR3 totals 15 residues. Trimming cost V 2 bases and J 1 base, with 11 bases left between them. Germline CDR1 SGHAT, CDR2 FQDESV (reference sequence). Here the CDR3 DNA reads TGTGCCAGCAGCTTAACCGAGAATACCCAAGAGACCCAGTACTTC. It translates to CASSLTENTQETQYF. The full variable domain, its missing parts supplied by reference TRBV11-1 and TRBJ2-5, is EAEVAQSPRYKITEKSQAVAFWCDPISGHATLYWYRQILGQGPELLVQFQDESVVDDSQLPKDRFSAERLKGVDSTLKIQPAELGDSAMYLCASSLTENTQETQYFGPGTRLLVL.